The T cell receptor (beta chain) under discussion was sequenced for a study of blood T cell repertoires in COVID-19. Study summary: T cells, B-cell-depleted T cells, or PBMCs provided the cDNA or gDNA that served as material.

Per the original data handling: Estimates of nucleated cell counts were drawn from the amplification of reference gene primers. The data were produced by immunoSEQ multiplex PCR, yet TCRdb's version contains in-frame clones alone and is incomplete. V, J and clone size reflect that table, while D and trimming were determined from the DNA. The sample shows just under 350,000 clones, more than 70% of them seen only once. The CDR3 totals 15 residues. With 4 bases removed from V and 0 bases from J, the gap between germline ends came to 11 bases. Per germline, CDR1 SGHTA and CDR2 FQGNSA. The TCR sequence derives from a man aged 30-40 years with active or convalescent COVID-19. The chain employs TRBV7-2 and TRBJ2-3; D possibly corresponds to TRBD2 (6 bases). The sequenced sample was peripheral blood. The CDR3 nucleotides are TGTGCCAGCAGCTCCCCGACTAGAAGCACAGATACGCAGTATTTT. Encoded protein: CASSSPTRSTDTQYF.